One sample yielded the 7 T cell receptor beta chains listed below, sequenced in a study of blood T cell repertoires in COVID-19. Clones were read by immunoSEQ multiplex PCR, and TCRdb kept only the in-frame ones, dropping some. Seen here are roughly 120,000 clones, roughly 83% observed once, and the top ten hold 2% to 2.5%. Source material: peripheral blood. The receptors were sampled from a man aged 25-45 years with acute or convalescent COVID-19.

V gene TRBV19 combines with J gene TRBJ2-2, with 8 positions matching TRBD2. This CDR3 has 16 amino acids. In germline, CDR1 is LNHDA, CDR2 SQIVND (reference sequence). V was clipped by 7 bases and J by 3 bases; unmatched bases: 10. As DNA, the CDR3 is TGTGCCAGTATCCCACAAGCGGGAGCATACACCGGGGAGCTGTTTTTT. Its protein is CASIPQAGAYTGELFF.

This clone was picked up a small number of times. The chain couples TRBV27 to TRBJ2-1; a possible D gene is TRBD1 (6 bases). Germline V lookup: CDR1 MNHEY, CDR2 SMNVEV (reference sequence). V dropped 5 bases and J dropped 11 bases, with 19 bases sitting between them. The CDR3 extends over 14 amino acids. The CDR3 protein is CASSITHSQGKQFF. The DNA for the CDR3 is TGTGCCAGCAGTATCACTCACTCCCAGGGGAAGCAGTTCTTC.

This clone was recorded once. V gene TRBV3-1 (or the pseudogene TRBV3-2) combines with J gene TRBJ2-7; D unresolved. This CDR3 contains 14 residues. Germline loops: CDR1 LGHDT, CDR2 YNNKEL (reference sequence). V was clipped by 4 bases and J by 1 base, with 11 bases between them. DNA for the CDR3: TGTGCCAGCAGCCCGCAGCGAAGATCCTACGAGCAGTACGTC. Translation gives CASSPQRRSYEQYV.

A single count supports this clone. The rearrangement uses TRBV5-6 and TRBJ2-5, with D uncertain. The ends were cut back, 4 bases at V and 7 bases at J, with 11 bases in the middle. Germline V lookup: CDR1 SGHDT, CDR2 YYEEEE. This CDR3 region has 12 residues. CDR3 nucleotides: TGTGCCAGCAGCCTCAACCTAAGGACCCAGTACTTC. Its protein product is CASSLNLRTQYF.

The chain carries TRBV7-6 and TRBJ1-3, with 7 bases identical to TRBD1. Germline trimming cut 1 base from V and 0 bases from J; bases unmatched to any gene: 9. The germline CDR1 and CDR2 sequences are SGHVS and FNYEAQ. CDR3 size: 18 residues. The CDR3 protein is CASSLVLRQGRSGNTIYF. As DNA, the CDR3 is TGTGCCAGCAGCTTAGTTTTACGACAGGGTCGCTCTGGAAACACCATATATTTT.

The chain links TRBV6-5 to TRBJ1-5, with D unclear. The germline V gene has CDR1 MNHEY and CDR2 SVGAGI. Deletions cut 2 bases from V and 7 bases from J, with 9 bases between. CDR3 size: 13 residues. As DNA, the CDR3 is TGTGCCAGCAGTTACGCGGGAAAACAGCCCCAGCATTTT. Its translation is CASSYAGKQPQHF.

This clone came up once. The chain is built from TRBV11-2 and TRBJ1-1; 9 nucleotides align to TRBD1. In germline, CDR1 is SGHAT, CDR2 FQNNGV. CDR3 length: 15 amino acids. The junction had 3 bases not matched to a gene; V was cut back by 3 bases and J by 1 base. CDR3: CASSFDRGENTEAFF. CDR3 sequence (DNA): TGTGCCAGCAGCTTCGACAGGGGGGAGAACACTGAAGCTTTCTTT.